The 25 T cell receptor beta chains in this list originate from one sample, sequenced in a study of cytotoxic CD8 clonotypes in ibrutinib-treated CLL. Using immunoSEQ multiplex PCR, the repertoire was profiled, and TCRdb retains in-frame clones only, with some absent. This sample yields 190,000 or so clones, of which around 72% are seen a single time; about an eighth belongs to the top ten. Sequencing used PBMCs, obtained after 24 months of ibrutinib treatment. These receptors were taken from a human donor with chronic lymphocytic leukemia.

The V gene is TRBV6-5, the J gene TRBJ1-4, with D unresolved. Germline V gene lookup returns CDR1 MNHEY and CDR2 SVGAGI. The CDR3 has 15 residues. V was trimmed by 5 bases and J by 0 bases, leaving 10 bases between them. The CDR3 is CASSQLGSTNEKLFF. CDR3 in DNA: TGTGCCAGCAGTCAACTCGGGTCAACTAATGAAAAACTGTTTTTT.

The V call is TRBV2, the J call TRBJ2-7; no firm D call. From germline, CDR1 is SNHLY and CDR2 FYNNEI. V dropped 6 bases and J dropped 3 bases, with 9 bases sitting between them. The CDR3 length is 12 residues. The CDR3 protein is CASRDPGYEQYF. The CDR3 nucleotides are TGTGCCAGCAGGGACCCAGGCTACGAGCAGTACTTC. Variable domain in full (rest from reference TRBV2 and TRBJ2-7): EPEVTQTPSHQVTQMGQEVILRCVPISNHLYFYWYRQILGQKVEFLVSFYNNEISEKSEIFDDQFSVERPDGSNFTLKIRSTKLEDSAMYFCASRDPGYEQYFGPGTRLTVT.

The chain recombines TRBV7-6 with TRBJ1-1, with 9 positions matching TRBD1. Germline lookup yields CDR1 SGHVS and CDR2 FNYEAQ. The CDR3 length is 15 residues. Losses at the gene ends were 2 bases for V and 1 base for J; bases not matched to a gene: 2. CDR3 nucleotide sequence: TGTGCCAGCAGCTTATTGGGACAGGGGAACACTGAAGCTTTCTTT. It translates to CASSLLGQGNTEAFF.

The rearrangement joins TRBV11-2 to TRBJ2-1; 9 nucleotides match TRBD2. CDR3 length: 13 amino acids. Per germline, CDR1 SGHAT and CDR2 FQNNGV. Trimming took 6 bases from V and 4 from J; bases not matched to a gene: 1. The CDR3 loop reads CASRRGGYNEQFF. The CDR3 bases are TGTGCCAGCAGGCGGGGGGGTTACAATGAGCAGTTCTTC. The variable domain in full, with the rest retrieved from reference TRBV11-2 and TRBJ2-1, is EAGVAQSPRYKIIEKRQSVAFWCNPISGHATLYWYQQILGQGPKLLIQFQNNGVVDDSQLPKDRFSAERLKGVDSTLKIQPAKLEDSAVYLCASRRGGYNEQFFGPGTRLTVL.

The chain uses TRBV5-1 and TRBJ2-5, with a weak D call TRBD1 (6 bases). The CDR3 consists of 16 residues. Trimming stripped 5 bases from V and 1 base from J, with 18 bases between. Germline V gene data show CDR1 as SGHRS and CDR2 as YFSETQ. CDR3 bases: TGCGCCAGCAGGTTTGGGGAGAGGGGGATCCAAGAGACCCAGTACTTC. The encoded protein is CASRFGERGIQETQYF.

The chain recombines TRBV19 with TRBJ2-7, with D possibly matching TRBD1 (6 bases). V was cut by 5 bases and J by 2 bases, with 16 bases left in between. This CDR3 has 15 residues. Germline V gene sequence: CDR1 LNHDA, CDR2 SQIVND (reference sequence). DNA for the CDR3: TGTGCCAGTAGTTCCGTCAAGACAGGAACCTACGAGCAGTACTTC. The encoded protein is CASSSVKTGTYEQYF.

This clone was recorded once. The chain is built from TRBV29-1 and TRBJ2-5; D gene unclear. V shed 3 bases and J shed 2 bases, with 10 bases lying between them. The CDR3 contains 13 residues. CDR1 is SQVTM and CDR2 is ANQGSEA in the germline V gene. The CDR3 DNA sequence: TGCAGCGTTGAGCGGCACGAACAAGAGACCCAGTACTTC. Residues: CSVERHEQETQYF.

The chain employs TRBV4-2 and TRBJ1-2; perhaps TRBD1 as D (6 bases). CDR1 LGHNA and CDR2 YNFKEQ come from the germline V gene. Trimming left V 3 bases short and J 6 bases short, with 17 bases between. The CDR3 length is 15 residues. The CDR3 reads CASSQITRGPHGYTF. CDR3 in DNA: TGTGCCAGCAGCCAGATAACCAGGGGTCCACATGGCTACACCTTC.

Written as DNA, the CDR3 is TGTGCCAGCAGTTCAATTCCTGGGCCGGCGCGGGAGACCCAGTACTTC. Translating gives CASSSIPGPARETQYF. V gene TRBV28 combines with J gene TRBJ2-5; D is undetermined. CDR1 is MDHEN, CDR2 SYDVKM, per germline. Trimming removed 4 bases from V and 5 bases from J, with 20 bases in between. The CDR3 covers 16 residues.

The chain's CDR3 is CASSLGYPREVSDTQYF. The CDR3 DNA is TGTGCCAGCAGCTTAGGGTACCCGCGGGAGGTTTCAGATACGCAGTATTTT. The chain carries TRBV7-2 and TRBJ2-3; 8 nucleotides line up with TRBD2. Germline values: CDR1 SGHTA, CDR2 FQGNSA. This CDR3 is built from 17 residues. V lost 1 base, J lost 4 bases, and 10 bases stayed unmatched. Full variable domain (outside the CDR3, taken from reference TRBV7-2 and TRBJ2-3): GAGVSQSPSNKVTEKGKDVELRCDPISGHTALYWYRQSLGQGLEFLIYFQGNSAPDKSGLPSDRFSAERTGGSVSTLTIQRTQQEDSAVYLCASSLGYPREVSDTQYFGPGTRLTVL.

This clone appeared a single time. The chain links TRBV7-9 to TRBJ1-2; possible D gene TRBD1, 6 bases. V was trimmed by 1 base and J by 10 bases, leaving 13 bases between them. Germline V gene data show CDR1 as SEHNR and CDR2 as FQNEAQ (reference sequence). This CDR3 is 13 amino acids long. DNA for the CDR3: TGTGCCAGCAGCTTAGGGGATAACAGGGTCTACACCTTC. Amino acid sequence: CASSLGDNRVYTF. Full variable domain (outside the CDR3, taken from reference TRBV7-9 and TRBJ1-2): DTGVSQNPRHKITKRGQNVTFRCDPISEHNRLYWYRQTLGQGPEFLTYFQNEAQLEKSRLLSDRFSAERPKGSFSTLEIQRTEQGDSAMYLCASSLGDNRVYTFGSGTRLTVV.

CDR3 amino acids: CASSVPGNTEAFF. CDR3 nucleotides: TGTGCCAGCAGTGTCCCGGGTAACACTGAAGCTTTCTTT. The chain joins TRBV6-5 to TRBJ1-1; D gene ambiguous. Trimming cost V 5 bases and J 2 bases, with 9 bases left between them. The CDR3 is 13 residues long. Per the germline V gene, CDR1 is MNHEY and CDR2 is SVGAGI.

The rearrangement uses TRBV27 and TRBJ2-7, with D unresolved. CDR3 length: 13 amino acids. CDR1 is MNHEY, CDR2 SMNVEV, per germline (reference sequence). The V end lost 5 bases, the J end lost 2 bases, and 10 bases lay between the germline ends. The chain's CDR3 is CASSPNGPYEQYF. CDR3 sequence (DNA): TGTGCCAGCAGTCCGAATGGCCCCTACGAGCAGTACTTC.

The chain has TRBV28 and TRBJ1-2; D might be TRBD1 (5 bases). This CDR3 has 14 amino acids. Germline CDR1 is MDHEN and CDR2 is SYDVKM. V was trimmed by 6 bases and J by 2 bases, leaving 13 bases between them. CDR3 DNA: TGTGCCAGCAGCCGGGGGGTAAGCAACTATGGCTACACCTTC. It encodes CASSRGVSNYGYTF.

This chain joins TRBV25-1 and TRBJ2-5, with 7 nucleotides matching TRBD1. This CDR3 is built from 18 residues. J gave up 3 bases and V 0 bases, and 13 bases lay outside the gene matches. Germline V CDR1 and CDR2: MGHDK, SYGVNS. CDR3 residues: CASSEYIPRDSEEETQYF. DNA for the CDR3: TGTGCCAGCAGTGAATATATCCCCAGGGACAGTGAAGAAGAGACCCAGTACTTC.

DNA for the CDR3: TGTGCCATCATACAGGGTAAATGCCAGCCCCAGCATTTT. It codes for CAIIQGKCQPQHF. The V gene is TRBV27, the J gene TRBJ1-5, with D tentatively TRBD1 (6 bases). Germline V lookup: CDR1 MNHEY, CDR2 SMNVEV (reference sequence). CDR3 size: 13 residues. V dropped 10 bases and J dropped 7 bases, with 17 bases sitting between them.

The genes are TRBV12-2 and TRBJ1-4. TRBV12-2 is labeled a pseudogene. The CDR3 consists of 14 residues. The CDR3 here is CASRLGYLVEKLFF. The CDR3 bases are TGTGCAAGTCGCTTAGGATACCTGGTCGAAAAACTGTTTTTT.

The gene calls are TRBV4-3 and TRBJ2-7; D is perhaps TRBD1 (5 bases). The CDR3 contains 15 residues. Trimming took off 0 bases at V and 3 bases at J, with 12 bases between the two ends. In germline, CDR1 is LGHNA, CDR2 YSLEER. CDR3 in amino acids: CASSQDRARIYEQYF. CDR3 DNA: TGCGCCAGCAGCCAAGACAGGGCTAGAATCTACGAGCAGTACTTC.

This chain links TRBV7-2 with TRBJ2-3, with 8 positions matching TRBD2. J was trimmed by 2 bases and V by 4 bases; bases with no gene match: 5. The CDR3 has 15 residues. Germline V gene data show CDR1 as SGHTA and CDR2 as FQGNSA. DNA for the CDR3: TGTGCCAGCAGCTGGAGCGGGAGCGACACAGATACGCAGTATTTT. This codes for CASSWSGSDTDTQYF.

This clone has just a few counts. The rearrangement uses TRBV7-8 and TRBJ2-7; D is unclear. The CDR3 spans 12 residues. The germline V and J ends were trimmed by 9 bases and 2 bases, with 11 bases remaining between them. CDR1 SGHVS and CDR2 FQNEAQ come from the germline V gene. The CDR3, as DNA: TGTGCCAGTACCGACGGAACCTACGAGCAGTACTTC. Translated: CASTDGTYEQYF.

The V and J genes are TRBV27 and TRBJ2-5, with 9 bases aligning to TRBD2. The ends lost 5 bases at V and 4 bases at J; junction bases unmatched: 11. CDR1 MNHEY and CDR2 SMNVEV come from the germline V gene (reference sequence). The CDR3 has 16 amino acids. The CDR3 loop reads CASSRVAGVFGETQYF. CDR3 bases: TGTGCCAGCAGTCGGGTAGCGGGAGTCTTCGGAGAGACCCAGTACTTC.

The V gene is TRBV7-2, the J gene TRBJ1-1, with D hard to call. The germline gives CDR1 SGHTA, CDR2 FQGNSA. This CDR3 comprises 15 residues. The V end was cut by 4 bases, the J end by 0 bases, with 12 bases between. This CDR3 is CASSSILGMNTEAFF. As DNA, the CDR3 is TGTGCCAGCAGCTCAATCCTGGGGATGAACACTGAAGCTTTCTTT.

This sequence joins TRBV6-5 and TRBJ2-5, with no clear D. CDR1 is MNHEY and CDR2 is SVGAGI in the germline V gene. The CDR3 runs 13 residues. V lost 0 bases and J lost 4, with 6 bases in between. The CDR3 nucleotides read TGTGCCAGCAGTTACTCTGGTGCAGAGACCCAGTACTTC. Translating gives CASSYSGAETQYF.

The V call is TRBV5-1, the J call TRBJ2-1, with a tentative D call TRBD1 (6 bases). The germline V gene has CDR1 SGHRS and CDR2 YFSETQ. There are 15 residues in the CDR3. V gave up 2 bases and J gave up 2 bases, with 11 bases separating them. The CDR3 loop is CASSFDRPPYNEQFF. Here the CDR3 DNA reads TGCGCCAGCAGCTTTGACAGGCCCCCCTACAATGAGCAGTTCTTC.

The chain couples TRBV19 to TRBJ2-5; 10 bases align to TRBD1. CDR3 length equals 13 residues. The germline V gene has CDR1 LNHDA and CDR2 SQIVND (reference sequence). With 9 bases clipped from V and 2 bases from J, the junction kept 3 bases outside the gene matches. The CDR3 reads CASRQGAQETQYF. In DNA form, the CDR3 reads TGTGCCAGCAGACAGGGGGCACAAGAGACCCAGTACTTC.